Here is one T cell receptor beta chain with its context. Assay used: immunoSEQ multiplex PCR; TCRdb lists only in-frame clones, some missing. The sample contains fewer than 65,000 clones, 91% of which appear only once. Germline assignment: CDR1 MNHNY and CDR2 SVGAGI (reference sequence). This CDR3 spans 12 amino acids. V lost 2 bases to trimming and J lost 6 bases, with 7 bases between them. The sample belongs to a study of T cell changes during pregnancy in multiple sclerosis. The material sequenced was peripheral blood, taken after pregnancy. The rearrangement links TRBV6-6 to TRBJ1-1; D unresolved. This clonotype was obtained from a female donor in good health, enrolled as a control in a pregnancy study. CDR3 nucleotides: TGTGCCAGCAGTTACAGCGGGGCTGAAGCTTTCTTT. As protein: CASSYSGAEAFF.